The 28 T cell receptor beta chains below were found in one sample sequenced in a study of shared clonotypes between healthy human individuals. Some clones are missing from TCRdb's copy, which holds only in-frame ones; the method was immunoSEQ multiplex PCR. The table lists more than 1,200,000 clones, approximately 98.5% of them singletons. The sequenced sample consisted of naive CD4+ T cells sorted from blood. Indicated subset: CD45RA+ positively selected. The receptors were sampled from a man between 25 and 39 years old in good health.

This chain uses TRBV28 with TRBJ1-5, with TRBD1 matching 8 bases. With 1 base clipped from V and 5 bases from J, the junction kept 1 base outside the gene matches. Germline V gene sequence: CDR1 MDHEN, CDR2 SYDVKM. CDR3 length equals 14 residues. In DNA, the CDR3 is TGTGCCAGCAGTTTATTGACAGGGGATCAGCCCCAGCATTTT. Its protein product is CASSLLTGDQPQHF. Supplemented by reference TRBV28 and TRBJ1-5, the full variable domain reads DVKVTQSSRYLVKRTGEKVFLECVQDMDHENMFWYRQDPGLGLRLIYFSYDVKMKEKGDIPEGYSVSREKKERFSLILESASTNQTSMYLCASSLLTGDQPQHFGDGTRLSIL.

This rearrangement joins TRBV18 to TRBJ2-1; D might be TRBD1 (6 bases). This CDR3 is built from 11 residues. Trimming removed 11 bases at V and 8 bases at J, with 13 bases between. Germline-derived CDR1 and CDR2 are KGHSH and LQKENI. The CDR3 DNA reads as TGTGCCGGGGCAGGGGTGGATGAGCAGTTCTTC. The encoded protein is CAGAGVDEQFF.

V is TRBV11-1 and J is TRBJ1-3; tentative D call: TRBD1 (5 bases). The CDR3 extends over 13 amino acids. CDR1 is SGHAT, CDR2 FQDESV, per germline (reference sequence). The V end lost 0 bases, the J end lost 8 bases, and 8 bases lay between the germline ends. CDR3 loop: CASSLAGTDTIYF. CDR3 sequence (DNA): TGTGCCAGCAGCTTAGCGGGGACGGACACCATATATTTT.

This sequence joins TRBV18 and TRBJ2-7; 8 bases align to TRBD1. In germline, CDR1 is KGHSH, CDR2 LQKENI. The CDR3 totals 15 residues. V dropped 5 bases and J dropped 7; count of bases not matched to a gene: 13. DNA of the CDR3: TGTGCCAGCTCAACCGACAGGGGAGGTCTGGGGGAGCAGTACTTC. It translates to CASSTDRGGLGEQYF. Complete variable domain (other parts from reference TRBV18 and TRBJ2-7): NAGVMQNPRHLVRRRGQEARLRCSPMKGHSHVYWYRQLPEEGLKFMVYLQKENIIDESGMPKERFSAEFPKEGPSILRIQQVVRGDSAAYFCASSTDRGGLGEQYFGPGTRLTVT.

The chain links TRBV6-5 to TRBJ2-6, with unresolved D. The V gene lost 3 bases and the J gene lost 0 bases, with 9 bases spanning the gap. CDR1 is MNHEY and CDR2 is SVGAGI in the germline V gene. The length of the CDR3 is 16 residues. The CDR3 DNA sequence: TGTGCCAGCAGTTATACTCCGAGCTCTGGGGCCAACGTCCTGACTTTC. It codes for CASSYTPSSGANVLTF.

This chain joins TRBV7-9 and TRBJ2-1, with 11 bases fitting TRBD2. The CDR3 is made up of 16 amino acids. Trimming removed 2 bases from V and 4 bases from J; junction bases left unmatched: 4. Germline CDR1 and CDR2: SEHNR and FQNEAQ (reference sequence). The CDR3 loop is CASSLRGLAEYNEQFF. CDR3 nucleotide sequence: TGTGCCAGCAGCTTAAGGGGACTAGCGGAATACAATGAGCAGTTCTTC.

The chain couples TRBV5-4 to TRBJ2-5, with D tentatively TRBD2 (5 bases). The V gene's germline CDR1 is SGHNT and CDR2 YYREEE (reference sequence). The CDR3 contains 15 residues. The V end lost 1 base, the J end lost 13 bases, and 23 bases lay between the germline ends. The chain's CDR3 is CASSLRAGVSAPVYF. The CDR3 coding sequence is TGTGCCAGCAGCTTGCGGGCTGGTGTTAGCGCCCCTGTGTACTTC. Full variable domain (outside the CDR3, taken from reference TRBV5-4 and TRBJ2-5): ETGVTQSPTHLIKTRGQQVTLRCSSQSGHNTVSWYQQALGQGPQFIFQYYREEENGRGNFPPRFSGLQFPNYSSELNVNALELDDSALYLCASSLRAGVSAPVYFGPGTRLLVL.

The chain combines TRBV13 with TRBJ2-1; TRBD2 aligns across 7 bases. V was clipped by 1 base and J by 2 bases; unmatched bases: 2. CDR1 is PRHDT and CDR2 is FYEKMQ in the germline V gene (reference sequence). This CDR3 contains 15 residues. The DNA for the CDR3 is TGTGCCAGCAGCTTAGTCGGGACTACCTACAATGAGCAGTTCTTC. Translating gives CASSLVGTTYNEQFF.

The CDR3 DNA reads as TGTGCCAGCAGCCTAGGGACAGGCCCTGAAAACATTCAGTACTTC. This encodes CASSLGTGPENIQYF. V usage is TRBV11-3 and J usage is TRBJ2-4; 8 bases are shared with TRBD1. This CDR3 is built from 15 residues. The germline V gene encodes CDR1 SGHNT and CDR2 YENEEA. Trimming cost V 5 bases and J 5 bases; bases outside gene matches: 8.

The CDR3 protein is CASSRTSGSLYEQYF. Here the CDR3 DNA reads TGTGCCAGTAGTCGGACTAGCGGGTCCCTTTACGAGCAGTACTTC. The chain employs TRBV19 and TRBJ2-7; TRBD2 agrees at 11 bases. Trimming took 5 bases from V and 4 from J; bases not matched to a gene: 7. This CDR3 region has 15 residues. CDR1 and CDR2 (germline): LNHDA, SQIVND (reference sequence).

The chain is built from TRBV19 and TRBJ2-7; 9 nucleotides align to TRBD2. The trim removed 3 bases at V and 4 bases at J, leaving 4 bases unmatched. The CDR3 length is 14 residues. The germline V gene has CDR1 LNHDA and CDR2 SQIVND (reference sequence). The CDR3 DNA sequence: TGTGCCAGTAGTATGTTTAGCGGGAGTTACGAGCAGTACTTC. Amino acid sequence: CASSMFSGSYEQYF.

The DNA of the CDR3 is TGTGCCAGCAGCTTAAGTGGGACACTGAGCACAGATACGCAGTATTTT. It codes for CASSLSGTLSTDTQYF. V gene TRBV7-9 combines with J gene TRBJ2-3; weak D call: TRBD1 (6 bases). Germline CDR1 SEHNR, CDR2 FQNEAQ (reference sequence). The CDR3 length is 16 residues. With 2 bases removed from V and 0 bases from J, the gap between germline ends came to 12 bases. The variable domain in full, completed from reference TRBV7-9 and TRBJ2-3, reads DTGVSQNPRHKITKRGQNVTFRCDPISEHNRLYWYRQTLGQGPEFLTYFQNEAQLEKSRLLSDRFSAERPKGSFSTLEIQRTEQGDSAMYLCASSLSGTLSTDTQYFGPGTRLTVL.

For the CDR3, the DNA is TGTGCCAGCAGCCCATCTTTTGGCACAGATACGCAGTATTTT. Amino acid sequence: CASSPSFGTDTQYF. The rearrangement uses TRBV27 and TRBJ2-3; D not resolved. The CDR3 runs to 14 residues. Germline assignment: CDR1 MNHEY and CDR2 SMNVEV (reference sequence). Trimming took 6 bases from V and 1 from J, leaving 11 bases between them.

This chain joins TRBV28 and TRBJ2-1; 13 positions match TRBD2. Germline CDR1 reads MDHEN; CDR2 reads SYDVKM. The CDR3 has 15 amino acids. J was trimmed by 6 bases and V by 6 bases; bases with no gene match: 5. The CDR3 loop reads CASSPLAGGFNEQFF. The DNA for the CDR3 is TGTGCCAGCAGCCCACTAGCGGGAGGGTTCAATGAGCAGTTCTTC.

The chain is built from TRBV7-3 and TRBJ1-1; D is ambiguous. This CDR3 contains 14 residues. Trimming cost V 3 bases and J 4 bases, with 12 bases left between them. Germline lookup yields CDR1 SGHTA and CDR2 FQGTGA. CDR3 in amino acids: CASSLGSGSTEAFF. As DNA, the CDR3 is TGTGCCAGCAGCTTGGGTTCTGGGTCCACTGAAGCTTTCTTT.

The chain uses TRBV7-6 and TRBJ2-7; TRBD2 matches 8 bases. The CDR3 contains 16 residues. J was trimmed by 1 base and V by 1 base; bases with no gene match: 6. The germline V gene has CDR1 SGHVS and CDR2 FNYEAQ. In nucleotides, the CDR3 is TGTGCCAGCAGCTTAGACACTAGCGGCCTTTCCTACGAGCAGTACTTC. As protein: CASSLDTSGLSYEQYF.

The rearrangement uses TRBV5-4 and TRBJ2-1; 11 bases line up with TRBD2. The CDR3 runs to 16 residues. Unmatched junction bases numbered 11, after V lost 3 bases and J lost 9 bases. Germline V gives CDR1 SGHNT, CDR2 YYREEE (reference sequence). The chain's CDR3 is CASSSHTSGRAVEQFF. The DNA for the CDR3 is TGTGCCAGCAGCTCCCACACTAGCGGGAGAGCGGTTGAGCAGTTCTTC.

The CDR3 region has the DNA TGCGCCAGCAGCCAAGATGGCAGGGGAAGCAATCAGCCCCAGCATTTT. This encodes CASSQDGRGSNQPQHF. The rearrangement joins TRBV4-1 to TRBJ1-5, with a weak D call TRBD1 (6 bases). Germline V gene data show CDR1 as MGHRA and CDR2 as YSYEKL. This CDR3 region has 16 residues. V was trimmed by 0 bases and J by 1 base, leaving 10 bases between them.

The chain recombines TRBV7-9 with TRBJ2-1, with 11 bases matching TRBD2. Germline V CDR1 and CDR2: SEHNR, FQNEAQ (reference sequence). V trimming: 4 bases; J trimming: 2 bases; junction bases outside the gene matches: 7. CDR3 length equals 17 residues. CDR3: CASSSGALAGAYNEQFF. DNA for the CDR3: TGTGCCAGCAGCTCGGGGGCACTAGCGGGAGCCTACAATGAGCAGTTCTTC.

The rearrangement links TRBV18 to TRBJ1-1; 7 nucleotides agree with TRBD1. The V gene's germline CDR1 is KGHSH and CDR2 LQKENI. V was pared by 3 bases and J by 5 bases, with 12 bases of the junction left unmatched. This CDR3 has 16 amino acids. The DNA of the CDR3 is TGTGCCAGCTCACCGAAGGGGGCAGGGGGTGGGACTGAAGCTTTCTTT. Amino acids: CASSPKGAGGGTEAFF. Together with reference TRBV18 and TRBJ1-1, the CDR3 gives the full variable domain: NAGVMQNPRHLVRRRGQEARLRCSPMKGHSHVYWYRQLPEEGLKFMVYLQKENIIDESGMPKERFSAEFPKEGPSILRIQQVVRGDSAAYFCASSPKGAGGGTEAFFGQGTRLTVV.

Notes on this clone: Other nucleotide sequences from this sample produce the same CDR3. V usage is TRBV5-1 and J usage is TRBJ2-1; weak D call: TRBD1 (6 bases). The length of the CDR3 is 14 residues. Germline CDR1 reads SGHRS; CDR2 reads YFSETQ. Trimming cost V 3 bases and J 2 bases, with 9 bases left between them. The CDR3 DNA sequence: TGCGCCAGCAGCTCGGGACAAACCTACAATGAGCAGTTCTTC. Translation: CASSSGQTYNEQFF.

The V gene is TRBV10-2, the J gene TRBJ2-2; D possibly uses TRBD1 or TRBD2 (6 bases each). Between the trimmed V and J ends, which lost 4 bases and 6 bases, there was a span of 12 bases. The CDR3 runs to 14 residues. CDR1 WSHSY and CDR2 SAAADI come from the germline V gene. The CDR3 loop reads CASSGSRGAGELFF. The CDR3 DNA reads TGCGCCAGCAGTGGTTCAAGGGGGGCCGGGGAGCTGTTTTTT.

This sequence joins TRBV18 and TRBJ1-1; D is ambiguous. This CDR3 spans 14 amino acids. Per germline, CDR1 KGHSH and CDR2 LQKENI. V was clipped by 3 bases and J by 1 base, with 9 bases between them. CDR3 in amino acids: CASSPGLRNTEAFF. The CDR3, as DNA: TGTGCCAGCTCACCGGGTCTGCGGAACACTGAAGCTTTCTTT.

The V gene is TRBV18, the J gene TRBJ2-5, with 8 bases identical to TRBD1. J lost 5 bases, V lost 6 bases, and 11 bases had no gene match. Germline CDR1 reads KGHSH; CDR2 reads LQKENI. The CDR3 is made up of 15 amino acids. CDR3 residues: CASSLPTGAVETQYF. The CDR3 DNA follows: TGTGCCAGCTCCCTACCGACAGGGGCGGTGGAGACCCAGTACTTC.

The chain links TRBV27 to TRBJ2-7, with 11 bases aligning to TRBD2. This CDR3 has 15 amino acids. Per the germline V gene, CDR1 is MNHEY and CDR2 is SMNVEV (reference sequence). The junction had 7 bases not matched to a gene; V was cut back by 6 bases and J by 3 bases. The CDR3 DNA is TGTGCCAGCAGGCGATCCGGGACTAGCGGCTACGAGCAGTACTTC. Translation: CASRRSGTSGYEQYF.

The chain is built from TRBV14 and TRBJ1-4; the D is unclear. The CDR3 runs to 13 residues. Germline V gene sequence: CDR1 SGHDN, CDR2 FVKESK. V lost 1 base and J lost 8, with 8 bases in between. The CDR3 coding sequence is TGTGCCAGCAGCCAAGGAAATCTGGAAAAACTGTTTTTT. It translates to CASSQGNLEKLFF.

The chain is built from TRBV15 and TRBJ1-5; D unresolved. Looked up from germline, CDR1 is LNHNV and CDR2 is YYDKDF (reference sequence). The V and J ends lost 8 bases and 5 bases respectively, with 10 bases between them. This CDR3 has 12 amino acids. The CDR3 reads CATASGYQPQHF. The CDR3 region has the DNA TGTGCCACCGCCTCGGGATATCAGCCCCAGCATTTT. The whole variable domain, remainder taken from reference TRBV15 and TRBJ1-5, is DAMVIQNPRYQVTQFGKPVTLSCSQTLNHNVMYWYQQKSSQAPKLLFHYYDKDFNNEADTPDNFQSRRPNTSFCFLDIRSPGLGDTAMYLCATASGYQPQHFGDGTRLSIL.

The chain employs TRBV11-2 and TRBJ1-5, with no clear D. This CDR3 contains 13 residues. V lost 0 bases to trimming and J lost 4 bases, with 4 bases between them. The V gene's germline CDR1 is SGHAT and CDR2 FQNNGV. Here the CDR3 DNA reads TGTGCCAGCAGCTTAGACGGGAATCAGCCCCAGCATTTT. This sequence encodes CASSLDGNQPQHF.